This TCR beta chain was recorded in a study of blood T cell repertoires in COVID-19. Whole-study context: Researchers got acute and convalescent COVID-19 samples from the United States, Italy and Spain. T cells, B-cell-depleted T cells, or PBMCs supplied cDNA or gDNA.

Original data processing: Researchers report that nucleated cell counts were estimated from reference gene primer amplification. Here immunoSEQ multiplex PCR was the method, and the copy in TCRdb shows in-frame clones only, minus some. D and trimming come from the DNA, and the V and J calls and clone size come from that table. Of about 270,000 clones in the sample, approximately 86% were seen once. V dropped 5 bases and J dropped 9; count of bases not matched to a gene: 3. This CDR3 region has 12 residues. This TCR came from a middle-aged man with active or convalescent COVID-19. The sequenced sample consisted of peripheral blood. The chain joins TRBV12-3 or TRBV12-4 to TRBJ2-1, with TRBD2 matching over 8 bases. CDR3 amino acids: CASSPGGGEQFF. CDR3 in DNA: TGTGCCAGCAGTCCGGGGGGGGGTGAGCAGTTCTTC.